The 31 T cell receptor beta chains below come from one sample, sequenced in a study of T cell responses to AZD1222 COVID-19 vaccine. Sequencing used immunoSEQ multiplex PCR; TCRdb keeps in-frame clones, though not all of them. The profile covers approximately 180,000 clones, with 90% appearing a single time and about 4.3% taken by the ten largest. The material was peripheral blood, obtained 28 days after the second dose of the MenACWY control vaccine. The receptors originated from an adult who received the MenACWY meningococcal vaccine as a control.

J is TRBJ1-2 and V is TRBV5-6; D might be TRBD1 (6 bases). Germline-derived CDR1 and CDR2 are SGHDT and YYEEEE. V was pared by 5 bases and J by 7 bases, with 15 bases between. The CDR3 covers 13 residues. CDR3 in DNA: TGTGCCAGCAGACTACCAGGGGCGGGTGGCTACACCTTC. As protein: CASRLPGAGGYTF.

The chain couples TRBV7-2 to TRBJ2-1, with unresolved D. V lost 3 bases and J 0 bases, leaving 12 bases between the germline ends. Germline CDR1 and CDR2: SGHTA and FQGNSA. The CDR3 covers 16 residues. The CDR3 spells CASSFRRPSSYNEQFF. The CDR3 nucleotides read TGTGCCAGCAGCTTTCGGCGGCCGAGCTCCTACAATGAGCAGTTCTTC. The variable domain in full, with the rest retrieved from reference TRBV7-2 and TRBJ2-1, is GAGVSQSPSNKVTEKGKDVELRCDPISGHTALYWYRQSLGQGLEFLIYFQGNSAPDKSGLPSDRFSAERTGGSVSTLTIQRTQQEDSAVYLCASSFRRPSSYNEQFFGPGTRLTVL.

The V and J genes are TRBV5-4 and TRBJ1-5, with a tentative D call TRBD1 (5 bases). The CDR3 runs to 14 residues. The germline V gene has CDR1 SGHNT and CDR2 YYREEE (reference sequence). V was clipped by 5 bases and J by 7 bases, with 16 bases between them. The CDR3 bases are TGTGCCAGCAGTTCGGGGCCAAGAGGCCAGCCCCAGCATTTT. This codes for CASSSGPRGQPQHF.

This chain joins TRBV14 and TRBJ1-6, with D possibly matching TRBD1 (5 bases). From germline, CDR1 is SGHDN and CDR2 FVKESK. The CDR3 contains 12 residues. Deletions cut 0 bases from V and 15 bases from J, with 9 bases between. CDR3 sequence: CASSQEGGDLHF. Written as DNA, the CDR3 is TGTGCCAGCAGCCAAGAAGGAGGGGACCTCCACTTT.

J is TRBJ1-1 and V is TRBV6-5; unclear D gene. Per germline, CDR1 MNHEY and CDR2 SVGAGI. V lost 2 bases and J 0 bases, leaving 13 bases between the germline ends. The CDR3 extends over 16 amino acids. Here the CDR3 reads CASSYRQPRMNTEAFF. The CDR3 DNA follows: TGTGCCAGCAGTTACCGCCAACCCCGCATGAACACTGAAGCTTTCTTT.

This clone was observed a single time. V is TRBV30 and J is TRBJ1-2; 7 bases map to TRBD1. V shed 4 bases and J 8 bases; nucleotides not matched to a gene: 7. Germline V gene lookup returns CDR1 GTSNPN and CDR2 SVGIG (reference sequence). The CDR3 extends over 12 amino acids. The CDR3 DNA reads TGTGCCTGGAAAACACCGGGACAGGGCTACACCTTC. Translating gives CAWKTPGQGYTF.

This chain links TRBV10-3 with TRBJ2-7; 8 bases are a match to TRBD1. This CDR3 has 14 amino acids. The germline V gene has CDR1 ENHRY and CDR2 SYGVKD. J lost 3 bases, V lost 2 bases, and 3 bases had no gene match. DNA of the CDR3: TGTGCCATCAGTGAGAGGACAGGGATCTACGAGCAGTACTTC. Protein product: CAISERTGIYEQYF.

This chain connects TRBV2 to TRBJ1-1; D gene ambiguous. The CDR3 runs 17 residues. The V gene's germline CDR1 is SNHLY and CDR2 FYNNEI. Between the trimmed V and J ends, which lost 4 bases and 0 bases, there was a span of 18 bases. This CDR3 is CASSGARQSLLNTEAFF. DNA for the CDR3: TGTGCCAGCAGTGGGGCGAGACAAAGCCTCCTGAACACTGAAGCTTTCTTT.

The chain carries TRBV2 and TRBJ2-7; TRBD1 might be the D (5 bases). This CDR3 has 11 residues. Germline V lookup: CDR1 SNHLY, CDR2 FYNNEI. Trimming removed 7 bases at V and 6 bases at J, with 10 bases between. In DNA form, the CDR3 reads TGTGCCAGCAAGGGAACAGGCGAGCAGTACTTC. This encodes CASKGTGEQYF.

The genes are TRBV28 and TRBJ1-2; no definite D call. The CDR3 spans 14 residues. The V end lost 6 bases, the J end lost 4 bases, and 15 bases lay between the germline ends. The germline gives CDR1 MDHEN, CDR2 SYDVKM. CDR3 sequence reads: CASSPSASPYGYTF. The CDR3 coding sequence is TGTGCCAGCAGCCCTTCCGCAAGCCCCTATGGCTACACCTTC.

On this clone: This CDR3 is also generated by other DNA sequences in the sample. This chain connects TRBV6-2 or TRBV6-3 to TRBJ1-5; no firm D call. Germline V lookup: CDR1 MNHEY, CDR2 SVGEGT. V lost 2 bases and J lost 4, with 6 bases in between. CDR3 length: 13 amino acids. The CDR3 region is CASSYDGNQPQHF. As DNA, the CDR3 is TGTGCCAGCAGTTACGACGGTAATCAGCCCCAGCATTTT.

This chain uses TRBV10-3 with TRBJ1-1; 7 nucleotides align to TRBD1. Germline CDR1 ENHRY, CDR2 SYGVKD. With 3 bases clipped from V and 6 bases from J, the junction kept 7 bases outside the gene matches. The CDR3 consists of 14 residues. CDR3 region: CAISEKGARSEAFF. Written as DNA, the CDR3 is TGTGCCATCAGTGAAAAGGGGGCGCGATCTGAAGCTTTCTTT.

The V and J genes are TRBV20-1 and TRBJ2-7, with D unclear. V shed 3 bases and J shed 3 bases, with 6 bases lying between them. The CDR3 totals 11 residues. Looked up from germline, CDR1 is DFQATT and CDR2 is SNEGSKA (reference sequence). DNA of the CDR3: TGCAGTGCTAGGTGGGTCTACGAGCAGTACTTC. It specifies CSARWVYEQYF.

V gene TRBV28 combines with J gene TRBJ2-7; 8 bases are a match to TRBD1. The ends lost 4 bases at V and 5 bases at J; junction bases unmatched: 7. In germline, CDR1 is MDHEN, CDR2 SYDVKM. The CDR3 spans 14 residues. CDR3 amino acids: CASSSPGQEHEQYF. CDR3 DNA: TGTGCCAGCAGTTCTCCGGGACAGGAACACGAGCAGTACTTC.

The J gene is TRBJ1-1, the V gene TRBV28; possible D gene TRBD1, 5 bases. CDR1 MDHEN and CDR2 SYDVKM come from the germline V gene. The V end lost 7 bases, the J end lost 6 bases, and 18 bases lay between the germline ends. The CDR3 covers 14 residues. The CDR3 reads CASNPGWGTPEAFF. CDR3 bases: TGTGCCAGCAATCCCGGGTGGGGGACCCCTGAAGCTTTCTTT.

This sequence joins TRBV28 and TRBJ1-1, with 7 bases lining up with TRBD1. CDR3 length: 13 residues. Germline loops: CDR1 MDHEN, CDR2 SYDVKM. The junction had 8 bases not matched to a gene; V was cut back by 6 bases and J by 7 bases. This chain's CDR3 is CASRLLDRVEAFF. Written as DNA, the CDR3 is TGTGCCAGCAGGCTCTTAGACAGGGTTGAAGCTTTCTTT. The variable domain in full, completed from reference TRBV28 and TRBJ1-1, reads DVKVTQSSRYLVKRTGEKVFLECVQDMDHENMFWYRQDPGLGLRLIYFSYDVKMKEKGDIPEGYSVSREKKERFSLILESASTNQTSMYLCASRLLDRVEAFFGQGTRLTVV.

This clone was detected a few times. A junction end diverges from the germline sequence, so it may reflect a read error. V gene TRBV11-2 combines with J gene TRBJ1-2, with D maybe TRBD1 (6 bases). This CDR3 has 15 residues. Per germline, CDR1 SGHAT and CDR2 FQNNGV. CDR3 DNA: TGTGCCAGCACCTTACTTCCCGGGACACCCGGCGGCTACACCTTC. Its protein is CASTLLPGTPGGYTF.

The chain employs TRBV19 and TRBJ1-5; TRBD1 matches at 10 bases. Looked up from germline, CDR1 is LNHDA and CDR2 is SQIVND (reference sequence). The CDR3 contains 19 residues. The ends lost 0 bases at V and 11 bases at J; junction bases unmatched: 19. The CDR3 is CASSIDRGGDRGPRGAQHF. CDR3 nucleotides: TGTGCCAGTAGTATAGATAGGGGAGGGGACAGGGGACCCCGAGGAGCCCAGCATTTT.

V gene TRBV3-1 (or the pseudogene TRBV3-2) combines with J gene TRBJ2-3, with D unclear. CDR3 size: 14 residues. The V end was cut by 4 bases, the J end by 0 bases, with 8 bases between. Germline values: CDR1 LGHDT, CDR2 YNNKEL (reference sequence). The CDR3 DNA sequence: TGTGCCAGCAGCCCCCCTGGGAGCACAGATACGCAGTATTTT. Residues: CASSPPGSTDTQYF.

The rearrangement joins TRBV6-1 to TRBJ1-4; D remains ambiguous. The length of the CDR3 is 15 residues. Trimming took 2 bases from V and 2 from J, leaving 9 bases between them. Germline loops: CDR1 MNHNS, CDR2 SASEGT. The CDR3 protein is CASSERFGTNEKLFF. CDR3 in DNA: TGTGCCAGCAGTGAAAGGTTTGGGACTAATGAAAAACTGTTTTTT.

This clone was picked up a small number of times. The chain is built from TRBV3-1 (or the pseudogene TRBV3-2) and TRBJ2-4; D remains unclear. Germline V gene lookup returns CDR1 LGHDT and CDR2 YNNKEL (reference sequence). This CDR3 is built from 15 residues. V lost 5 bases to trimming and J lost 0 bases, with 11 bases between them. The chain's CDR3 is CASSIRALAKNIQYF. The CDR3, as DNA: TGTGCCAGCAGCATCCGGGCCCTAGCCAAAAACATTCAGTACTTC.

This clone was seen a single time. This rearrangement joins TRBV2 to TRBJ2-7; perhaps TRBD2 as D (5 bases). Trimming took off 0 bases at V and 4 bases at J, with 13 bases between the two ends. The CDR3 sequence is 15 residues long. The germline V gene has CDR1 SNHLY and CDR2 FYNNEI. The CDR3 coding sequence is TGTGCCAGCAGTGAAGCTATAAGACTACCATACGAGCAGTACTTC. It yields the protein CASSEAIRLPYEQYF.

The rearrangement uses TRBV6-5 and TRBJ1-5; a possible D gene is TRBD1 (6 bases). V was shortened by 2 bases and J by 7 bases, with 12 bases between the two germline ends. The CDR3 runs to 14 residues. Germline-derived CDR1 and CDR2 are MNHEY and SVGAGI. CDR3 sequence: CASSYGKGGQPQHF. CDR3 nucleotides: TGTGCCAGCAGTTACGGGAAGGGGGGACAGCCCCAGCATTTT.

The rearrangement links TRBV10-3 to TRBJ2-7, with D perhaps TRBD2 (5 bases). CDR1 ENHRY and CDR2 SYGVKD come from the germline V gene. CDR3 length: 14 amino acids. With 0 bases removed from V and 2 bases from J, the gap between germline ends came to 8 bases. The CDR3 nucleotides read TGTGCCATCAGTGAGTCCAACGGGGCCTACGAGCAGTACTTC. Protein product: CAISESNGAYEQYF.

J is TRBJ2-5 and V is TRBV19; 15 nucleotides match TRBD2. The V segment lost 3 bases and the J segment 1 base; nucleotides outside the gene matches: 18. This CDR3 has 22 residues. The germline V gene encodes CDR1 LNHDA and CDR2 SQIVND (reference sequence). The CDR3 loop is CASSMRVRAWTSGRESQETQYF. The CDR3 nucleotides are TGTGCCAGTAGTATGAGGGTACGGGCTTGGACTAGCGGGAGGGAAAGCCAAGAGACCCAGTACTTC.

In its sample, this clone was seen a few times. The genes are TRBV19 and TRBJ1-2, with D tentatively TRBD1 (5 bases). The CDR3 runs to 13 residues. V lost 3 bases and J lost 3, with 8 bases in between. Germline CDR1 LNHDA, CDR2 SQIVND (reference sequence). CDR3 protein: CASSMGRDYGYTF. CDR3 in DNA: TGTGCCAGTAGTATGGGACGAGACTATGGCTACACCTTC.

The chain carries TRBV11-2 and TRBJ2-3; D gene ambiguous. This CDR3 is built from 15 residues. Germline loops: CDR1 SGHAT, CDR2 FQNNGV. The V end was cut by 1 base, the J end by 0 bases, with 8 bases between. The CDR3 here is CASSLGPSSTDTQYF. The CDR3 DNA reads TGTGCCAGCAGCTTAGGTCCCTCTAGCACAGATACGCAGTATTTT.

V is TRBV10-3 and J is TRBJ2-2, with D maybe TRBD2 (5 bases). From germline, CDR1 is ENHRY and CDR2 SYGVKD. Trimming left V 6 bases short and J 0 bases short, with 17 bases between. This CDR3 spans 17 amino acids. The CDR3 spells CAISQPGMATNTGELFF. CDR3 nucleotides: TGTGCCATCAGCCAGCCGGGGATGGCAACGAACACCGGGGAGCTGTTTTTT.

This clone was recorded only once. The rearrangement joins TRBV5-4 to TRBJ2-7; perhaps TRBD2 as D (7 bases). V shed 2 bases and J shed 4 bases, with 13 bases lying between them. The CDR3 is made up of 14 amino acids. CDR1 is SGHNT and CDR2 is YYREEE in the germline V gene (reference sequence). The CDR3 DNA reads TGTGCCAGCAGCTTTGTAGGGGGAGGGTACGAGCAGTACTTC. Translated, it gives CASSFVGGGYEQYF.

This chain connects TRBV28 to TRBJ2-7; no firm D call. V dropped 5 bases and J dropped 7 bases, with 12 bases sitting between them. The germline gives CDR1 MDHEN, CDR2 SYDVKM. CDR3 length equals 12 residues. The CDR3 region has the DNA TGTGCCAGCAGTCGCCAGATGGGGGAGCAGTACTTC. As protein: CASSRQMGEQYF. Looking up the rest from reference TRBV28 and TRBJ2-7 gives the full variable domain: DVKVTQSSRYLVKRTGEKVFLECVQDMDHENMFWYRQDPGLGLRLIYFSYDVKMKEKGDIPEGYSVSREKKERFSLILESASTNQTSMYLCASSRQMGEQYFGPGTRLTVT.

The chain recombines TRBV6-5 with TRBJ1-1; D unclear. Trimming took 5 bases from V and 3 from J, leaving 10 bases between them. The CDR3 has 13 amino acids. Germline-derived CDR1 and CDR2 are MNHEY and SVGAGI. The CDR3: CASSHRDHTEAFF. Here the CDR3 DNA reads TGTGCCAGCAGTCACAGAGATCACACTGAAGCTTTCTTT.